This TCR beta chain came from a study of blood T cell repertoires in COVID-19. The data were produced by immunoSEQ multiplex PCR, yet TCRdb's version contains in-frame clones alone and is incomplete. The data hold around 100,000 clones, with about 84% observed a single time. The germline CDR1 and CDR2 sequences are SGHTA and FQGNSA. The J segment lost 8 bases and the V segment lost 2 bases, leaving 7 bases of the junction unmatched. CDR3 length: 15 residues. The clonotype originates from a human donor in a cohort sampled during active COVID-19. The chain combines TRBV7-2 with TRBJ2-1, with 9 bases fitting TRBD2. The sample comprised peripheral blood. This CDR3 reads CASSLRGREGDEQFF. The CDR3 nucleotides read TGTGCCAGCAGCTTACGAGGGCGGGAGGGGGATGAGCAGTTCTTC.